The present T cell receptor beta chain was sequenced within a study of OX40 agonist ivuxolimab in advanced cancers. The table came from immunoSEQ multiplex PCR; TCRdb's copy has only in-frame clones and leaves some out. The repertoire holds 50,000 or so clones, roughly 84% seen once, with about 4.5% in the top ten. The CDR3 extends over 14 amino acids. In germline, CDR1 is MDHEN, CDR2 SYDVKM. Trimming cost V 7 bases and J 0 bases; bases outside gene matches: 4. This chain joins TRBV28 and TRBJ2-5, with 8 bases identical to TRBD1. This TCR was sampled from an adult with an advanced solid tumor such as melanoma, head and neck, liver or kidney cancer. Sample: CD4+ or CD8+ T cells sorted from blood, taken in a trial of the OX40 agonist ivuxolimab. In nucleotides, the CDR3 is TGTGCCAGCACCAAGACAGGGGACCAAGAGACCCAGTACTTC. Its translation: CASTKTGDQETQYF.